This T cell receptor beta chain came from a study of blood T cells in healthy people across ages. This clonotype was seen only a few times. The use of a sample-barcoded 5' primer and a J-beta primer mix characterized a second PCR of 7 to 11 cycles. TCRdb recomputed calls from the 5' RACE reads with MiXCR, one row per CDR3 protein. Here the sample spans more than 1 million distinct CDR3 sequences, more than 35% being singletons. The receptor comes from a woman aged 55-75 years in good health. Sequencing used blood.

CDR3 amino acids: CASKGLAGGKWYEQYF. CDR3 nucleotide sequence: TGTGCCAGCAAGGGACTAGCGGGAGGGAAGTGGTACGAGCAGTACTTC. The chain uses TRBV11-2 and TRBJ2-7; 16 bases fit TRBD2. Germline V gene data show CDR1 as SGHAT and CDR2 as FQNNGV. The J segment lost 4 bases and the V segment lost 7 bases, leaving 7 bases of the junction unmatched. The CDR3 extends over 16 amino acids.